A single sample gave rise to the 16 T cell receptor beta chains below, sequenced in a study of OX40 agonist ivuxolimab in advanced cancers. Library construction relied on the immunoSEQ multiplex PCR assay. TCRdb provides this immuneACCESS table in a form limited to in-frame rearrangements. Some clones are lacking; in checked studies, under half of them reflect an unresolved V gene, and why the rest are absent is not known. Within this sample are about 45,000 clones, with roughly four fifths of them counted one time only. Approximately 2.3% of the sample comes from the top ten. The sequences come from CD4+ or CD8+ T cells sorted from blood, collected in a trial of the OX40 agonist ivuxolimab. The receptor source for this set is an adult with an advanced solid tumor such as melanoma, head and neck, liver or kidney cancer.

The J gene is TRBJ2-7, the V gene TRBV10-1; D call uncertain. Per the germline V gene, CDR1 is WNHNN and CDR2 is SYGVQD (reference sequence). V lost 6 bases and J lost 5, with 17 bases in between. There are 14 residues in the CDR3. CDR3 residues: CASSGRRGFNEQYF. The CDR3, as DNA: TGCGCCAGCAGCGGACGGCGTGGGTTCAACGAGCAGTACTTC.

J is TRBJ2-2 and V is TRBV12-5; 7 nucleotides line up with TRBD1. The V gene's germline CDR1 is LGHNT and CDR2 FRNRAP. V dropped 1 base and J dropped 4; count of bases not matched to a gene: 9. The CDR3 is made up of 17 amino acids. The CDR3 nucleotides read TGTGCTAGTGGTTTGGCCAGTGGGACAGCCCGCACCGGGGAGCTGTTTTTT. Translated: CASGLASGTARTGELFF.

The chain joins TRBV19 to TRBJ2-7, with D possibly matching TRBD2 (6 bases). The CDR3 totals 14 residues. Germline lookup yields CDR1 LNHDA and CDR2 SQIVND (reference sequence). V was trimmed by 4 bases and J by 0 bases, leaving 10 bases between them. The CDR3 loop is CASSKSGPSYEQYF. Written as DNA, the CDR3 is TGTGCCAGTAGTAAAAGCGGGCCCTCCTACGAGCAGTACTTC.

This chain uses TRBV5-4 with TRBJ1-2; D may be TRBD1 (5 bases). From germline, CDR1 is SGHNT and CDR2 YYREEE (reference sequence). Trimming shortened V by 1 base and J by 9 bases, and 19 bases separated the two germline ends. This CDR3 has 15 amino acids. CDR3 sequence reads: CASSLLTGPYESYTF. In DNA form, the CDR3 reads TGTGCCAGCAGCTTGCTAACAGGACCGTACGAAAGCTACACCTTC. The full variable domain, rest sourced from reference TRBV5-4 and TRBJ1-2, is ETGVTQSPTHLIKTRGQQVTLRCSSQSGHNTVSWYQQALGQGPQFIFQYYREEENGRGNFPPRFSGLQFPNYSSELNVNALELDDSALYLCASSLLTGPYESYTFGSGTRLTVV.

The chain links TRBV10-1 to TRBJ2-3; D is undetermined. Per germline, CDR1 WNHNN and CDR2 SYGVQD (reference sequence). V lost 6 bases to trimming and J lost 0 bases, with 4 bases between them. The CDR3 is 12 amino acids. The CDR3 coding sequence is TGCGCCAGCAGAGATAGCACAGATACGCAGTATTTT. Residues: CASRDSTDTQYF.

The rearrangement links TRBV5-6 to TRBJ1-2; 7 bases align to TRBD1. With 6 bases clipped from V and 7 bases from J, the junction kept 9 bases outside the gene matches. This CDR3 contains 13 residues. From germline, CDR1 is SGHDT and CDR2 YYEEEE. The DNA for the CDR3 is TGTGCCAGCACCCGGGACAGTATCAGTGGCTACACCTTC. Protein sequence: CASTRDSISGYTF.

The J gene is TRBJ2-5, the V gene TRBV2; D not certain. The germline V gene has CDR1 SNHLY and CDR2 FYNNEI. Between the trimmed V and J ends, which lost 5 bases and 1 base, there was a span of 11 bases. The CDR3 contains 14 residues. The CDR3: CASSSGRTQETQYF. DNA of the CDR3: TGTGCCAGCAGTTCCGGACGGACCCAAGAGACCCAGTACTTC.

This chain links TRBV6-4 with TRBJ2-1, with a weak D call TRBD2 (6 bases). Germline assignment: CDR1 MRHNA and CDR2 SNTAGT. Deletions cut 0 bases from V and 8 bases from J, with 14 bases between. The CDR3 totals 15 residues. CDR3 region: CASSDSNGGGDEQFF. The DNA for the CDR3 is TGTGCCAGCAGTGACTCGAACGGGGGTGGGGATGAGCAGTTCTTC.

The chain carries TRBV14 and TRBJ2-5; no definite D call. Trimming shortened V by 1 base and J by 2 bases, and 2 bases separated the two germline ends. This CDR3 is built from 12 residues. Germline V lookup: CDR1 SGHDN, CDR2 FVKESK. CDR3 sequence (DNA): TGTGCCAGCAGCCAAGTACAAGAGACCCAGTACTTC. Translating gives CASSQVQETQYF.

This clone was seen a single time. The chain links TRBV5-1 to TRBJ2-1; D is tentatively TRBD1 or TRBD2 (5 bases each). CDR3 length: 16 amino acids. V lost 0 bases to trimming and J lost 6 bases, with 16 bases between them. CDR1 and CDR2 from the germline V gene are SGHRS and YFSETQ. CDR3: CASSLASIGTRNEQFF. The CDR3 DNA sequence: TGCGCCAGCAGCTTGGCCTCTATTGGGACCCGCAATGAGCAGTTCTTC.

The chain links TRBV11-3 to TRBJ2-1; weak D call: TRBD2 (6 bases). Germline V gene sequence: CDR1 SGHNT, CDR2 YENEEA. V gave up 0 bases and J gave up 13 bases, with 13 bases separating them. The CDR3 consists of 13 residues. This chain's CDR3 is CASSLDLGDLQFF. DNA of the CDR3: TGTGCCAGCAGCTTAGATCTCGGGGACTTACAGTTCTTC.

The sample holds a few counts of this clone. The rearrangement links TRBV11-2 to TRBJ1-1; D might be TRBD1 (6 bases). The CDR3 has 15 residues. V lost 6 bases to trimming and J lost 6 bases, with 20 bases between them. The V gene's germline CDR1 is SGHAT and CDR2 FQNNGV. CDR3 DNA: TGTGCCAGCAGGGCTTTAGGGACCGGGGGGCCTGAAGCTTTCTTT. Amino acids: CASRALGTGGPEAFF.

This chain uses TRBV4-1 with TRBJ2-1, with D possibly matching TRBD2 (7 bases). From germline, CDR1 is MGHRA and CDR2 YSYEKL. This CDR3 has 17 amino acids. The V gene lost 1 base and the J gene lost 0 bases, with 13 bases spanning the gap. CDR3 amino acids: CASSQVRGRGSYNEQFF. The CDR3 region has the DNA TGCGCCAGCAGCCAAGTAAGGGGGAGGGGCTCCTACAATGAGCAGTTCTTC.

The CDR3: CAWSSQSSGNTIYF. The CDR3 bases are TGTGCCTGGAGTTCTCAGAGCTCTGGAAACACCATATATTTT. The chain employs TRBV30 and TRBJ1-3, with D uncertain. The CDR3 runs to 14 residues. The germline V gene encodes CDR1 GTSNPN and CDR2 SVGIG (reference sequence). V lost 2 bases to trimming and J lost 0 bases, with 8 bases between them. Drawing the rest from reference TRBV30 and TRBJ1-3, the complete variable domain is SQTIHQWPATLVQPVGSPLSLECTVEGTSNPNLYWYRQAAGRGLQLLFYSVGIGQISSEVPQNLSASRPQDRQFILSSKKLLLSDSGFYLCAWSSQSSGNTIYFGEGSWLTVV.

CDR3 DNA sequence: TGTGCCAGCTCACTTCTGGGGACCCTCTACAATGAGCAGTTCTTC. It yields the protein CASSLLGTLYNEQFF. The chain carries TRBV18 and TRBJ2-1; possibly TRBD1 or TRBD2 for D (5 bases each). This CDR3 has 15 residues. The ends were cut back, 4 bases at V and 3 bases at J, with 13 bases in the middle. From germline, CDR1 is KGHSH and CDR2 LQKENI.

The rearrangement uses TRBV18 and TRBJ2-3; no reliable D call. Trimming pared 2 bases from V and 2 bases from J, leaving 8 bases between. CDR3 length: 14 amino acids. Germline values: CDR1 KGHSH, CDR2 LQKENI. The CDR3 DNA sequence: TGTGCCAGCTCACCAGGGCTGAACACAGATACGCAGTATTTT. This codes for CASSPGLNTDTQYF.